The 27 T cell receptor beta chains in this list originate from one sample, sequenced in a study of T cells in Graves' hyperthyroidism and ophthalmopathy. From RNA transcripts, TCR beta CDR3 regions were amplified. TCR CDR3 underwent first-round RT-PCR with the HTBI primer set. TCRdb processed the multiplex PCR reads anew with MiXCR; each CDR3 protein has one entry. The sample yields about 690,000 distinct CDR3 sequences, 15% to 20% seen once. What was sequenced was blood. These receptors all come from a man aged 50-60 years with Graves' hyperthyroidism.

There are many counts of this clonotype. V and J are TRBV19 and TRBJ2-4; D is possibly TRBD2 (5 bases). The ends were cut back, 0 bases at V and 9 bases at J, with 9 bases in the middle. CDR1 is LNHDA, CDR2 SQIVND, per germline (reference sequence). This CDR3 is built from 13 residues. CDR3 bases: TGTGCCAGTAGTATAGAGGGGAGAAGCATTCAGTACTTC. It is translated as CASSIEGRSIQYF.

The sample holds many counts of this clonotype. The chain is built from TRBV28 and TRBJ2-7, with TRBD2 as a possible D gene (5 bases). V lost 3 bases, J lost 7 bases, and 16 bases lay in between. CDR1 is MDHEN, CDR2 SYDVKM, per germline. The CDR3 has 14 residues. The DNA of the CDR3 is TGTGCCAGCAGTTTTGGAGGATTGCCACCGGAGCAGTACTTC. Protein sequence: CASSFGGLPPEQYF. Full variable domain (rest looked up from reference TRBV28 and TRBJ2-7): DVKVTQSSRYLVKRTGEKVFLECVQDMDHENMFWYRQDPGLGLRLIYFSYDVKMKEKGDIPEGYSVSREKKERFSLILESASTNQTSMYLCASSFGGLPPEQYFGPGTRLTVT.

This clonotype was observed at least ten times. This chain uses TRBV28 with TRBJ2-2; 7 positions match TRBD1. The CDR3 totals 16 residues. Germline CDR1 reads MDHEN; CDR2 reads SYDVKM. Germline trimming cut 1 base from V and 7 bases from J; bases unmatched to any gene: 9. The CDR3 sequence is CASSLSSTGKNGELFF. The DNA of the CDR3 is TGTGCCAGCAGTTTATCTTCGACAGGGAAAAACGGGGAGCTGTTTTTT.

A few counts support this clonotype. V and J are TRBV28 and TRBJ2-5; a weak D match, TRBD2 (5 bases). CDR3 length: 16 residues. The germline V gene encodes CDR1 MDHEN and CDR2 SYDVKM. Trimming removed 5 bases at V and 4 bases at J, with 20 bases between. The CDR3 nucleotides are TGTGCCAGCAGTCTAAGCTCGGGGAGAGAGAGAGAGACCCAGTACTTC. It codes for CASSLSSGRERETQYF. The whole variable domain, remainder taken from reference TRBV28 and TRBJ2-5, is DVKVTQSSRYLVKRTGEKVFLECVQDMDHENMFWYRQDPGLGLRLIYFSYDVKMKEKGDIPEGYSVSREKKERFSLILESASTNQTSMYLCASSLSSGRERETQYFGPGTRLLVL.

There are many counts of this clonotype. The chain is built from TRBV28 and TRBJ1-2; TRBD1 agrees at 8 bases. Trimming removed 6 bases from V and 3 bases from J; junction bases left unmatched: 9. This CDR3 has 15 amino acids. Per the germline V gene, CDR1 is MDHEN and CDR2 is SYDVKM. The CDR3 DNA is TGTGCCAGCAGCCACTATGGGACAGGCGACTATGGCTACACCTTC. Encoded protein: CASSHYGTGDYGYTF.

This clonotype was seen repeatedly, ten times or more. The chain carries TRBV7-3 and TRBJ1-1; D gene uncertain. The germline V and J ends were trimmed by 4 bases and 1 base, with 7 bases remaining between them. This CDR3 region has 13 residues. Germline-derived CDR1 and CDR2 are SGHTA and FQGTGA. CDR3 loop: CASSSTPNTEAFF. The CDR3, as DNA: TGTGCCAGCAGCTCCACCCCGAACACTGAAGCTTTCTTT. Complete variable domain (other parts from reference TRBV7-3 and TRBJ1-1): GAGVSQTPSNKVTEKGKYVELRCDPISGHTALYWYRQSLGQGPEFLIYFQGTGAADDSGLPNDRFFAVRPEGSVSTLKIQRTERGDSAVYLCASSSTPNTEAFFGQGTRLTVV.

The CDR3 nucleotides read TGTGCCAGCAGAGAAGGGGGACAGGGGGCCTACGAGCAGTACTTC. This codes for CASREGGQGAYEQYF. The V gene is TRBV6-2 or TRBV6-3, the J gene TRBJ2-7; the match to TRBD1 covers 11 bases. V shed 6 bases, J shed 2 bases, and the junction held 6 bases outside the gene matches. The CDR3 totals 15 residues. Per germline, CDR1 MNHEY and CDR2 SVGEGT.

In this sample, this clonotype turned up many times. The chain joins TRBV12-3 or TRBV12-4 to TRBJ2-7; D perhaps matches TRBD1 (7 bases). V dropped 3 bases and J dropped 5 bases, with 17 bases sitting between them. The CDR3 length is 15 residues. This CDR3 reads CASSLVIGRGDEQYF. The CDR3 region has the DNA TGTGCCAGCAGTTTGGTTATTGGCAGGGGGGACGAGCAGTACTTC.

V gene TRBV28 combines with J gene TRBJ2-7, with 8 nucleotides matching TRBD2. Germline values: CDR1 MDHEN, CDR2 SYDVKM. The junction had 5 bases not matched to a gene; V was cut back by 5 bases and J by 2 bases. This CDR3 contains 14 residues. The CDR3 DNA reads TGTGCCAGCAGTCAGCGGGAGAACCCCTACGAGCAGTACTTC. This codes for CASSQRENPYEQYF.

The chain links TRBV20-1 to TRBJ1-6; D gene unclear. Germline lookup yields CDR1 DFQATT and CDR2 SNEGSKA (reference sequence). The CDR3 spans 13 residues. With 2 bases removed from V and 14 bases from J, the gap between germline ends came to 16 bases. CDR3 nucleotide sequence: TGCAGTGCTAGACTGGAAAACCAGCCCACCCTCCACTTT. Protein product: CSARLENQPTLHF.

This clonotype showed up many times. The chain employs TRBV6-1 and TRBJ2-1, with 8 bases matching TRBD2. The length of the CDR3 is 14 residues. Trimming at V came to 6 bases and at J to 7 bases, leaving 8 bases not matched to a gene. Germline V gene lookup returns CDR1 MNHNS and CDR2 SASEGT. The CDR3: CASRIGLAVNEQFF. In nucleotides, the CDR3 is TGTGCCAGCAGGATCGGACTAGCCGTAAATGAGCAGTTCTTC.

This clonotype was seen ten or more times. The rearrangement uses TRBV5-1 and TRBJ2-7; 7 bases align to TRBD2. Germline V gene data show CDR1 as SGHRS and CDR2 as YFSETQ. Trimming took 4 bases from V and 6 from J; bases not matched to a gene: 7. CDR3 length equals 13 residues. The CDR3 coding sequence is TGCGCCAGCAGCCCAACGGGGGGAGGCGAGCAGTACTTC. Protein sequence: CASSPTGGGEQYF.

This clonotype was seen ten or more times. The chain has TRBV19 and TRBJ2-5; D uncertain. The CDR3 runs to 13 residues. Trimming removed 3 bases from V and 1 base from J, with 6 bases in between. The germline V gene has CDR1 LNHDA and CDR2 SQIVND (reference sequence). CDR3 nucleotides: TGTGCCAGTAGTATTTTTTTCCAAGAGACCCAGTACTTC. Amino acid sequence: CASSIFFQETQYF.

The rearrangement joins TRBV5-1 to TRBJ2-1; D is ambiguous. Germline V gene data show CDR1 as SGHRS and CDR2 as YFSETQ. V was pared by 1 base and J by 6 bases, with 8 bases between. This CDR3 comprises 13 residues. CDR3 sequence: CASSLMAVNEQFF. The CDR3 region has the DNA TGCGCCAGCAGCTTGATGGCGGTCAATGAGCAGTTCTTC.

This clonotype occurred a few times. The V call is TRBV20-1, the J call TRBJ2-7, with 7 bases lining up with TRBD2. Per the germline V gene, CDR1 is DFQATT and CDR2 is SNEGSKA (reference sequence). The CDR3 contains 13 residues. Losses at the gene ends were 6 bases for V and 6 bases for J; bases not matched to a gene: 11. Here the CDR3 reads CSARRDYLLEQYF. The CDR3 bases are TGCAGTGCCAGACGGGACTATTTACTCGAGCAGTACTTC.

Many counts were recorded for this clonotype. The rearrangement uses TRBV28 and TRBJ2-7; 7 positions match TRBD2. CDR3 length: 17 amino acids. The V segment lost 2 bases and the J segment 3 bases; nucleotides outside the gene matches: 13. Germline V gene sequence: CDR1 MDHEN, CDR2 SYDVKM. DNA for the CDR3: TGTGCCAGCAGTTTAAATCCTGGGCGGGAGTCCAACTACGAGCAGTACTTC. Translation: CASSLNPGRESNYEQYF.

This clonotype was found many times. The CDR3 DNA follows: TGTGCCAGCAGTCCACTACAGGGGGTGCAGTACTTC. Protein product: CASSPLQGVQYF. The V call is TRBV28, the J call TRBJ2-7, with 8 nucleotides matching TRBD1. This CDR3 region has 12 residues. Germline lookup yields CDR1 MDHEN and CDR2 SYDVKM. Unmatched junction bases numbered 6, after V lost 5 bases and J lost 9 bases.

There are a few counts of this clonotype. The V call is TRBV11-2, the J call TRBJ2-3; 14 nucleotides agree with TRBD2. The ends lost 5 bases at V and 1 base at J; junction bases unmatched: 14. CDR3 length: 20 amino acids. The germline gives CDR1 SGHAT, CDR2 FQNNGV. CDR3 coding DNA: TGTGCCAGCAGCCTAATCCCCGGGACTAGCGGGAGTAAAGGCACAGATACGCAGTATTTT. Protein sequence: CASSLIPGTSGSKGTDTQYF. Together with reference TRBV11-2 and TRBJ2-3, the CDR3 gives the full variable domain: EAGVAQSPRYKIIEKRQSVAFWCNPISGHATLYWYQQILGQGPKLLIQFQNNGVVDDSQLPKDRFSAERLKGVDSTLKIQPAKLEDSAVYLCASSLIPGTSGSKGTDTQYFGPGTRLTVL.

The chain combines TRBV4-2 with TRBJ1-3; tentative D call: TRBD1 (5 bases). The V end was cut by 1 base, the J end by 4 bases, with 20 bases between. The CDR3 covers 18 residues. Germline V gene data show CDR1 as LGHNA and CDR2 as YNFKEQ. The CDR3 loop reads CASSQGLKEGLSGNTIYF. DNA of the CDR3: TGTGCCAGCAGCCAAGGATTAAAGGAGGGGTTATCAGGAAACACCATATATTTT.

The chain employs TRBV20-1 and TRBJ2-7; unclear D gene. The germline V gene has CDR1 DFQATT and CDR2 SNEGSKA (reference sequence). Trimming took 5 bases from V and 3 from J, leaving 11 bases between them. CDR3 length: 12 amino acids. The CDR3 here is CSARDHIYEQYF. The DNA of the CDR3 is TGCAGTGCTCGCGACCATATCTACGAGCAGTACTTC.

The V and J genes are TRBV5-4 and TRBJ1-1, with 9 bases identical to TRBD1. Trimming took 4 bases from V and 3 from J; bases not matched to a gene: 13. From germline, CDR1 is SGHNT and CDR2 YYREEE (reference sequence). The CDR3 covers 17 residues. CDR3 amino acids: CASSIRTGDLRYTEAFF. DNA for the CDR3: TGTGCCAGCAGCATAAGGACAGGGGATTTGAGGTACACTGAAGCTTTCTTT.

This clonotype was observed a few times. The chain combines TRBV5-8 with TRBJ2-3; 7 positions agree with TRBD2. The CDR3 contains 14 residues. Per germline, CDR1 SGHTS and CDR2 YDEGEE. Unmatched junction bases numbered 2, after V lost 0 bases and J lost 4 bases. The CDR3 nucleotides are TGTGCCAGCAGCTTGGAACTAGCGTCAGATACGCAGTATTTT. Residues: CASSLELASDTQYF.

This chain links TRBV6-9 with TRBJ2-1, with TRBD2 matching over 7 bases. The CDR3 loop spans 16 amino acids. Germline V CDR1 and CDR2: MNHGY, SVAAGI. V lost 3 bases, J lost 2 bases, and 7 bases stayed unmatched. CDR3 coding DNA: TGTGCCAGCAGTTACTTGGGAGGGGTTGCCTACAATGAGCAGTTCTTC. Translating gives CASSYLGGVAYNEQFF.

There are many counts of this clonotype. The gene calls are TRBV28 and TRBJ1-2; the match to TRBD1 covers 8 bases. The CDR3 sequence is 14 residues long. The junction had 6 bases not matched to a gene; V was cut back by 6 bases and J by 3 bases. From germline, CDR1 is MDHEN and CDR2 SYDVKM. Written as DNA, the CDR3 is TGTGCCAGCAGCCGCTCGACAGGGGACTATGGCTACACCTTC. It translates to CASSRSTGDYGYTF.

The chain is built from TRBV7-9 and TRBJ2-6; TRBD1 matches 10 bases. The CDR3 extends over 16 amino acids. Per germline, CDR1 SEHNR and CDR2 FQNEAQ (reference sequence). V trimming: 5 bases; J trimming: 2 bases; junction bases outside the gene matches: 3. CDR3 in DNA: TGTGCCAGCAGCGGGGACAGGGGAACTGGGGCCAACGTCCTGACTTTC. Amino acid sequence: CASSGDRGTGANVLTF.

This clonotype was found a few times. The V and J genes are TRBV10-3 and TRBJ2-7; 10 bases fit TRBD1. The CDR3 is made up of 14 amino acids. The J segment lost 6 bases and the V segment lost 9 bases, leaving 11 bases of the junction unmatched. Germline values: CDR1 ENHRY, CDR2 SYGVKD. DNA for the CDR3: TGTGCCATTCAGGGGGACAGGGGAACCGCCGAGCAGTACTTC. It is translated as CAIQGDRGTAEQYF.

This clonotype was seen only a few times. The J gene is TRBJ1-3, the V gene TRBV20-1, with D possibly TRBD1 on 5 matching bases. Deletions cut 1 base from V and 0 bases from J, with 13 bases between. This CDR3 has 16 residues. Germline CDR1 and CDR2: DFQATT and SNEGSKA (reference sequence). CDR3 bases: TGCAGTGCTAGAGTCTCGACAGCTGGCTCTGGAAACACCATATATTTT. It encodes CSARVSTAGSGNTIYF.